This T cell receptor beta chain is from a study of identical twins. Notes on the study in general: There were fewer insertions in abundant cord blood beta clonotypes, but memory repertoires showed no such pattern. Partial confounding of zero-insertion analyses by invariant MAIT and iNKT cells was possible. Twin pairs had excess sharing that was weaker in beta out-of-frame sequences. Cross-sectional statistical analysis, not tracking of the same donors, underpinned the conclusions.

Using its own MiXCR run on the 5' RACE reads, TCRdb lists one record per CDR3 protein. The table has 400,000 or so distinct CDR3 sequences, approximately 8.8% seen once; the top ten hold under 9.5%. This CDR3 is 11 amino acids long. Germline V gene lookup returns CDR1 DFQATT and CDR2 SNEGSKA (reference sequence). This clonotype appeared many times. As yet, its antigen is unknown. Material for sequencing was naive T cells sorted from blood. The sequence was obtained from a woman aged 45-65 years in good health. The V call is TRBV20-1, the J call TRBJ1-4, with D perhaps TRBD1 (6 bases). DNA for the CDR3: TGCGTCGGGGGGCTAGGTGAAAAACTGTTTTTT. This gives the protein CVGGLGEKLFF.